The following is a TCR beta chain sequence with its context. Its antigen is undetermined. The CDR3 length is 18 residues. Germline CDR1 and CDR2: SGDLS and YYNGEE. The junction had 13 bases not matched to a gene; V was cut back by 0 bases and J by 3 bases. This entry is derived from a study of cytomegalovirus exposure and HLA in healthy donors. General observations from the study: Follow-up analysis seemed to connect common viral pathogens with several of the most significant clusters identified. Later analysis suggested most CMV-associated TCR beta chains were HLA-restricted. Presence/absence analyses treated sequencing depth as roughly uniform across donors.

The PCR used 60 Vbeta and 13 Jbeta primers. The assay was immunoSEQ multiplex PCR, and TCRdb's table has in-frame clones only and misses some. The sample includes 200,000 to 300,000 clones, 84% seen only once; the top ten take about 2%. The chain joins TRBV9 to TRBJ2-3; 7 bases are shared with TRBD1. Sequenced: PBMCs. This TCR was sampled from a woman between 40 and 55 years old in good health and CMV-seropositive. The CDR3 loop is CASSVALHRQGRTDTQYF. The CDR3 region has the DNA TGTGCCAGCAGCGTAGCTTTGCATCGACAGGGTAGGACAGATACGCAGTATTTT.